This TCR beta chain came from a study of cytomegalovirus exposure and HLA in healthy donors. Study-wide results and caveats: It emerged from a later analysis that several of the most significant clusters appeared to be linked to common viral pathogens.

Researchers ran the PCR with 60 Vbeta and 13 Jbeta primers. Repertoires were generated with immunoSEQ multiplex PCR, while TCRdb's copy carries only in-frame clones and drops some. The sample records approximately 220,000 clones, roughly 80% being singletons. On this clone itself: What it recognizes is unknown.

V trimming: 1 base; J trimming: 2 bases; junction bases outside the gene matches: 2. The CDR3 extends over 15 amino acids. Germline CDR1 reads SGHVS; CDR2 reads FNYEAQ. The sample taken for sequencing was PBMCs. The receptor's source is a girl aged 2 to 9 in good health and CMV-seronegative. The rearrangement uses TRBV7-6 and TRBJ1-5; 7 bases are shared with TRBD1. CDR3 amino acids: CASSLGDRGNQPQHF. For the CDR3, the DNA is TGTGCCAGCAGCTTAGGTGACAGGGGCAATCAGCCCCAGCATTTT.